Shown below are 30 T cell receptor beta chains from a single sample sequenced in a study of cytomegalovirus exposure and HLA in healthy donors. Profiling relied on immunoSEQ multiplex PCR, and the TCRdb table lists in-frame clones only, not all of them. The profile shows some 230,000 clones, under 95% of them singletons. Sequenced: PBMCs. These receptors all stem from a young woman in good health and CMV-seronegative.

There are a few counts of this clone. Here the CDR3 DNA reads TGCGCCAGCCGAAACGCGAGTCGGGCCTACGAGCAGTACTTC. Amino acids: CASRNASRAYEQYF. The rearrangement uses TRBV5-1 and TRBJ2-7; no clear D gene. This CDR3 is 14 amino acids long. In germline, CDR1 is SGHRS, CDR2 YFSETQ. V was shortened by 7 bases and J by 2 bases, with 16 bases between the two germline ends.

The chain joins TRBV5-6 to TRBJ1-4; TRBD1 is a possible D gene (6 bases). Trimming left V 0 bases short and J 2 bases short, with 11 bases between. Germline CDR1 and CDR2: SGHDT and YYEEEE. The CDR3 loop spans 16 amino acids. CDR3: CASSLGTEITNEKLFF. DNA of the CDR3: TGTGCCAGCAGCTTGGGGACAGAGATTACTAATGAAAAACTGTTTTTT.

The rearrangement uses TRBV6-1 and TRBJ1-5; 9 bases map to TRBD1. Germline CDR1 reads MNHNS; CDR2 reads SASEGT. The CDR3 spans 14 residues. V lost 7 bases to trimming and J lost 9 bases; unmatched junction nucleotides: 10. The CDR3 coding sequence is TGTGCCAGCAAAACAGGGGGCGCTCATCGGCCCCAGCATTTT. This sequence encodes CASKTGGAHRPQHF.

CDR3 sequence: CASSSTSGSSYEQYF. CDR3 nucleotide sequence: TGTGCCAGCAGCAGTACTAGCGGGAGCTCCTACGAGCAGTACTTC. The rearrangement links TRBV7-6 to TRBJ2-7; 11 bases align to TRBD2. The CDR3 sequence is 15 residues long. Germline CDR1 SGHVS, CDR2 FNYEAQ. V gave up 5 bases and J gave up 0 bases; unmatched junction bases: 3.

The J gene is TRBJ1-1, the V gene TRBV6-5, with D uncertain. The V gene's germline CDR1 is MNHEY and CDR2 SVGAGI. CDR3 length: 16 residues. The ends were cut back, 2 bases at V and 1 base at J, with 14 bases in the middle. CDR3 DNA: TGTGCCAGCAGTTACGGTCGGGTCAGTGGGAACACTGAAGCTTTCTTT. Amino acids: CASSYGRVSGNTEAFF.

This clone was seen just once. The gene calls are TRBV2 and TRBJ2-7; tentative D call: TRBD1 (5 bases). V was clipped by 1 base and J by 4 bases, with 11 bases between them. The germline CDR1 and CDR2 sequences are SNHLY and FYNNEI. The CDR3 runs 14 residues. This chain's CDR3 is CASSEGRQGYEQYF. The CDR3 bases are TGTGCCAGCAGTGAAGGACGGCAGGGTTACGAGCAGTACTTC.

V and J are TRBV30 and TRBJ2-7; 10 nucleotides line up with TRBD1. Trimming removed 2 bases from V and 2 bases from J; junction bases left unmatched: 3. Germline assignment: CDR1 GTSNPN and CDR2 SVGIG (reference sequence). This CDR3 is built from 14 residues. CDR3 amino acids: CAWSFGTGAYEQYF. CDR3 DNA sequence: TGTGCCTGGAGTTTTGGGACAGGGGCCTACGAGCAGTACTTC.

The CDR3 is CASRSSVSSYNEQFF. CDR3 coding DNA: TGTGCCAGCAGATCTAGCGTCAGCTCCTACAATGAGCAGTTCTTC. This chain joins TRBV27 and TRBJ2-1; tentatively, D is TRBD2 (6 bases). The ends were cut back, 6 bases at V and 0 bases at J, with 12 bases in the middle. The CDR3 has 15 amino acids. Germline V lookup: CDR1 MNHEY, CDR2 SMNVEV (reference sequence).

J is TRBJ2-5 and V is TRBV7-9, with TRBD2 identical over 9 bases. After removal of 3 bases from V and 6 bases from J, the junction contained 11 bases not matched to a gene. Germline assignment: CDR1 SEHNR and CDR2 FQNEAQ (reference sequence). The CDR3 loop spans 16 amino acids. The CDR3 DNA reads as TGTGCCAGCAGCTTTCCCGTAGCGGGAGAAGGAAAGACCCAGTACTTC. It translates to CASSFPVAGEGKTQYF. The complete variable domain, with remaining parts taken from reference TRBV7-9 and TRBJ2-5, reads DTGVSQNPRHKITKRGQNVTFRCDPISEHNRLYWYRQTLGQGPEFLTYFQNEAQLEKSRLLSDRFSAERPKGSFSTLEIQRTEQGDSAMYLCASSFPVAGEGKTQYFGPGTRLLVL.

The chain recombines TRBV6-5 with TRBJ1-6; D unresolved. Germline-derived CDR1 and CDR2 are MNHEY and SVGAGI. The CDR3 contains 13 residues. V lost 6 bases and J 6 bases, leaving 9 bases between the germline ends. The CDR3 DNA reads as TGTGCCAGCAGGAATGGACTTAATTCACCCCTCCACTTT. This translates into CASRNGLNSPLHF.

The V call is TRBV27, the J call TRBJ2-1; a weak D match, TRBD2 (5 bases). CDR3 size: 15 residues. Deletions cut 6 bases from V and 6 bases from J, with 18 bases between. Germline CDR1 is MNHEY and CDR2 is SMNVEV (reference sequence). CDR3 nucleotide sequence: TGTGCCAGCAGCCTCACTGGAGGTTACTTCAATGAGCAGTTCTTC. This gives the protein CASSLTGGYFNEQFF.

The chain has TRBV5-1 and TRBJ1-4; D gene unclear. Germline CDR1 is SGHRS and CDR2 is YFSETQ. The V end was cut by 4 bases, the J end by 8 bases, with 18 bases between. This CDR3 region has 15 residues. For the CDR3, the DNA is TGCGCCAGCAGCATCGCAGGACTAGAGGAGGAAAAACTGTTTTTT. It translates to CASSIAGLEEEKLFF. The full variable domain, completed using reference TRBV5-1 and TRBJ1-4, is KAGVTQTPRYLIKTRGQQVTLSCSPISGHRSVSWYQQTPGQGLQFLFEYFSETQRNKGNFPGRFSGRQFSNSRSEMNVSTLELGDSALYLCASSIAGLEEEKLFFGSGTQLSVL.

The chain carries TRBV7-9 and TRBJ2-1; a weak D match, TRBD2 (7 bases). CDR3 length equals 16 residues. The germline V and J ends were trimmed by 5 bases and 5 bases, with 19 bases remaining between them. Germline lookup yields CDR1 SEHNR and CDR2 FQNEAQ (reference sequence). The CDR3 sequence: CASSPRGGGGNNEQFF. Here the CDR3 DNA reads TGTGCCAGCAGCCCGAGAGGGGGAGGGGGGAACAATGAGCAGTTCTTC.

The V and J genes are TRBV5-8 and TRBJ1-2; D call uncertain. Germline V gives CDR1 SGHTS, CDR2 YDEGEE. This CDR3 comprises 17 residues. V was shortened by 7 bases and J by 2 bases, with 24 bases between the two germline ends. CDR3 residues: CASARGFGRLENYGYTF. The CDR3 nucleotides are TGTGCCAGCGCCCGGGGATTCGGGCGACTTGAAAACTATGGCTACACCTTC.

The chain couples TRBV6-5 to TRBJ2-5; 12 nucleotides align to TRBD2. CDR3 length: 16 amino acids. The ends lost 2 bases at V and 3 bases at J; junction bases unmatched: 4. Per the germline V gene, CDR1 is MNHEY and CDR2 is SVGAGI. Here the CDR3 reads CASSYGLAGTEETQYF. DNA of the CDR3: TGTGCCAGCAGTTACGGACTAGCGGGGACCGAAGAGACCCAGTACTTC.

The chain employs TRBV5-1 and TRBJ2-7; 9 nucleotides line up with TRBD1. V lost 5 bases and J lost 0; bases outside the gene matches: 9. CDR1 SGHRS and CDR2 YFSETQ come from the germline V gene. The CDR3 has 16 amino acids. The CDR3 DNA reads TGCGCCAGCAGGGCCGGGACAGGGATCTCCTCCTACGAGCAGTACTTC. Its protein product is CASRAGTGISSYEQYF.

This clone was detected only once. The chain uses TRBV6-1 and TRBJ2-5; no definite D call. From germline, CDR1 is MNHNS and CDR2 SASEGT. The CDR3 is made up of 12 amino acids. V was cut by 5 bases and J by 5 bases, with 9 bases left in between. The CDR3 bases are TGTGCCAGCAGTCCGGTGGGCGAGACCCAGTACTTC. Protein: CASSPVGETQYF.

This sequence joins TRBV18 and TRBJ1-1; 7 positions agree with TRBD1. Germline CDR1 reads KGHSH; CDR2 reads LQKENI. CDR3 length: 16 residues. Trimming at V came to 5 bases and at J to 6 bases, leaving 15 bases not matched to a gene. The CDR3 nucleotides read TGTGCCAGCTCAGACCGGGACAGCCATTCCTTGGCTGAAGCTTTCTTT. This sequence encodes CASSDRDSHSLAEAFF.

This clone was observed once. The chain uses TRBV18 and TRBJ1-5; 7 positions agree with TRBD1. The CDR3 covers 14 residues. The J segment lost 1 base and the V segment lost 8 bases, leaving 5 bases of the junction unmatched. The germline V gene encodes CDR1 KGHSH and CDR2 LQKENI. CDR3: CASRGPGSNQPQHF. The CDR3 DNA follows: TGTGCCAGCAGGGGGCCGGGGAGCAATCAGCCCCAGCATTTT.

The rearrangement uses TRBV28 and TRBJ1-3, with 8 positions matching TRBD1. V gave up 5 bases and J gave up 4 bases; unmatched junction bases: 4. CDR1 and CDR2 from the germline V gene are MDHEN and SYDVKM. CDR3 length: 14 residues. CDR3 DNA: TGTGCCAGCAGTCCTACAGGGGGGGGAAACACCATATATTTT. This encodes CASSPTGGGNTIYF. Looking up the rest from reference TRBV28 and TRBJ1-3 gives the full variable domain: DVKVTQSSRYLVKRTGEKVFLECVQDMDHENMFWYRQDPGLGLRLIYFSYDVKMKEKGDIPEGYSVSREKKERFSLILESASTNQTSMYLCASSPTGGGNTIYFGEGSWLTVV.

The genes are TRBV10-2 and TRBJ1-1, with D hard to call. The ends were cut back, 6 bases at V and 1 base at J, with 12 bases in the middle. Germline V CDR1 and CDR2: WSHSY, SAAADI. The CDR3 loop spans 14 amino acids. In DNA form, the CDR3 reads TGCGCCAGCAGCGCCTCGCGAGGGAACACTGAAGCTTTCTTT. It translates to CASSASRGNTEAFF.

This chain links TRBV5-4 with TRBJ1-2; D is perhaps TRBD1 (5 bases). The germline V and J ends were trimmed by 1 base and 8 bases, with 18 bases remaining between them. The CDR3 sequence is 15 residues long. Germline values: CDR1 SGHNT, CDR2 YYREEE (reference sequence). CDR3 region: CASSLTPQALGGYTF. The CDR3 nucleotides are TGTGCCAGCAGCTTGACCCCACAGGCGTTAGGGGGCTACACCTTC.

The chain joins TRBV2 to TRBJ2-7; 10 bases map to TRBD1. In germline, CDR1 is SNHLY, CDR2 FYNNEI. The CDR3 length is 14 residues. Trimming at V came to 5 bases and at J to 3 bases, leaving 4 bases not matched to a gene. The CDR3, as DNA: TGTGCCAGCAGTCCCGGGACAGGGGTCTACGAGCAGTACTTC. This translates into CASSPGTGVYEQYF. The full variable domain, in which reference TRBV2 and TRBJ2-7 provide the parts outside the CDR3, is EPEVTQTPSHQVTQMGQEVILRCVPISNHLYFYWYRQILGQKVEFLVSFYNNEISEKSEIFDDQFSVERPDGSNFTLKIRSTKLEDSAMYFCASSPGTGVYEQYFGPGTRLTVT.

The chain combines TRBV30 with TRBJ1-1; 11 positions agree with TRBD1. The length of the CDR3 is 18 residues. The J segment lost 5 bases and the V segment lost 2 bases, leaving 16 bases of the junction unmatched. Germline CDR1 GTSNPN, CDR2 SVGIG (reference sequence). The CDR3 protein is CAWSPSPGTGGSRTEAFF. The CDR3 coding sequence is TGTGCCTGGAGTCCGTCTCCCGGGACAGGGGGAAGCAGGACTGAAGCTTTCTTT.

The rearrangement joins TRBV27 to TRBJ1-2; weak D call: TRBD1 (5 bases). V was trimmed by 6 bases and J by 8 bases, leaving 16 bases between them. Germline V gene data show CDR1 as MNHEY and CDR2 as SMNVEV (reference sequence). This CDR3 comprises 13 residues. CDR3 residues: CASSPGGAGGYTF. CDR3 sequence (DNA): TGTGCCAGCAGCCCTGGAGGGGCGGGGGGCTACACCTTC.

The chain has TRBV7-2 and TRBJ2-3; D might be TRBD1 (6 bases). Germline CDR1 SGHTA, CDR2 FQGNSA. Trimming took off 4 bases at V and 1 base at J, with 9 bases between the two ends. The CDR3 length is 14 residues. The CDR3 DNA reads as TGTGCCAGCAGCTCCAAGGGGGGCACAGATACGCAGTATTTT. The encoded protein is CASSSKGGTDTQYF.

This clone was counted only a few times. The CDR3 spells CALAQINYGYTF. DNA for the CDR3: TGTGCTCTAGCACAGATAAACTATGGCTACACCTTC. The rearrangement links TRBV6-4 to TRBJ1-2; D gene ambiguous. Germline V gene data show CDR1 as MRHNA and CDR2 as SNTAGT. The CDR3 spans 12 residues.

The chain has TRBV5-1 and TRBJ2-5; 8 bases align to TRBD2. Losses at the gene ends were 4 bases for V and 4 bases for J; bases not matched to a gene: 9. Germline loops: CDR1 SGHRS, CDR2 YFSETQ. The length of the CDR3 is 15 residues. The CDR3 nucleotides read TGCGCCAGCAGCGCGCGAAGTCTAGCGGGAGAGACCCAGTACTTC. Residues: CASSARSLAGETQYF.

The chain links TRBV6-6 to TRBJ1-5, with a possible D match to TRBD1 (6 bases). The V end was cut by 6 bases, the J end by 6 bases, with 15 bases between. The CDR3 covers 14 residues. Germline V gene sequence: CDR1 MNHNY, CDR2 SVGAGI (reference sequence). This CDR3 reads CASSTGQSVQPQHF. The CDR3 DNA follows: TGTGCCAGCAGCACTGGACAGTCCGTTCAGCCCCAGCATTTT.

The rearrangement joins TRBV5-6 to TRBJ1-1; a weak D match, TRBD1 (6 bases). The CDR3 spans 16 residues. The V gene lost 0 bases and the J gene lost 1 base, with 13 bases spanning the gap. In germline, CDR1 is SGHDT, CDR2 YYEEEE. CDR3 bases: TGTGCCAGCAGCTTGGGTGCAGGGGTAAGGAACACTGAAGCTTTCTTT. It translates to CASSLGAGVRNTEAFF. Supplemented by reference TRBV5-6 and TRBJ1-1, the full variable domain reads DAGVTQSPTHLIKTRGQQVTLRCSPKSGHDTVSWYQQALGQGPQFIFQYYEEEERQRGNFPDRFSGHQFPNYSSELNVNALLLGDSALYLCASSLGAGVRNTEAFFGQGTRLTVV.